This is a list of T cell receptor beta chains from one sample in a study of T-cell memory formation after mild COVID-19. TCRdb re-called the 5' RACE reads through MiXCR, storing one row per CDR3 protein. This table holds 250,000 to 400,000 distinct CDR3 sequences, approximately 14% found once. The sample comprised PBMCs or a T cell subset sorted from them (not recorded which). Receptors originate from a young man who had mild COVID-19 (a few samples of this study predate the infection). Cell type and time point are not known. Each CDR3 is given with its conserved first and last residue. A D gene is named only where the DNA matches it firmly. The listing skips clone size in some rows; elsewhere it reads once, few, many or a size class.

few	TRBD1	TRBV11-2	TRBJ2-5	15	CASSFAGQGAETQYF	TGTGCCAGCAGCTTTGCTGGACAGGGGGCGGAGACCCAGTACTTC
many	TRBD1	TRBV4-3	TRBJ2-2	14	CASRSRTGAGELFF	TGCGCCAGCCGTTCCAGGACAGGGGCCGGAGAGCTGTTTTTT
few	TRBD2	TRBV13	TRBJ2-3	17	CASSLGAAGGTTDTQYF	TGTGCCAGCAGCTTAGGTGCAGCGGGGGGAACCACAGATACGCAGTATTTT
few	-	TRBV30	TRBJ2-7	12	CAWRGGAHEQYF	TGTGCCTGGAGAGGCGGGGCCCACGAGCAGTACTTC
few	-	TRBV28	TRBJ1-3	15	CASSLGGSPGNTIYF	TGTGCCAGCAGTTTAGGGGGCAGCCCTGGAAACACCATATATTTT
once	-	TRBV4-3	TRBJ2-3	13	CASSQASTDAQYF	TGCGCCAGCAGCCAAGCCAGCACAGATGCGCAGTATTTT
few	-	TRBV12-3/TRBV12-4	TRBJ1-1	13	CASSSWGDTEAFF	TGTGCCAGCAGCTCTTGGGGGGACACTGAAGCTTTCTTT
many	-	TRBV5-1	TRBJ2-1	11	CASSLEGPQFF	TGCGCCAGCAGCTTGGAAGGACCCCAGTTCTTC
-	TRBD2	TRBV10-3	TRBJ2-5	15	CAISESERGRETQYF	TGTGCCATCAGTGAGTCAGAGCGGGGGCGGGAGACCCAGTACTTC
-	TRBD2	TRBV5-1	TRBJ2-7	14	CASSPSGMGYEQYF	TGCGCCAGCAGCCCTAGCGGCATGGGATACGAGCAGTACTTC
-	TRBD1	TRBV7-7	TRBJ2-3	15	CASSLAPDRADTQYF	TGTGCTAGCAGCTTGGCCCCCGACAGGGCAGATACGCAGTATTTT
-	-	TRBV20-1	TRBJ2-1	14	CSASPNREYNEQFF	TGCAGTGCTAGCCCCAACAGGGAATACAATGAGCAGTTCTTC
-	-	TRBV5-1	TRBJ2-7	11	CASSGTGEQYF	TGCGCCAGCAGCGGAACAGGGGAGCAGTACTTC
-	-	TRBV20-1	TRBJ1-1	13	CSAHRGAGTEAFF	TGCAGTGCCCACCGGGGGGCAGGAACTGAAGCTTTCTTT
few	-	TRBV28	TRBJ2-6	14	CASNRGSGANVLTF	TGTGCCAGCAATCGAGGCTCTGGGGCCAACGTCCTGACTTTC
many	-	TRBV11-2	TRBJ2-7	13	CASSSRTEYEQYF	TGTGCCAGCAGCTCCCGGACGGAGTACGAGCAGTACTTC
-	TRBD1	TRBV20-1	TRBJ1-1	15	CSARDSTGHGTEAFF	TGCAGTGCTAGAGACTCGACAGGGCACGGCACTGAAGCTTTCTTT
few	-	TRBV7-9	TRBJ2-2	17	CASSLVGLSQKTGELFF	TGTGCCAGCAGCTTAGTAGGTCTCTCGCAAAAGACCGGGGAGCTGTTTTTT
few	-	TRBV23-1	TRBJ2-1	8	CASSKEFF	TGCGCCAGCAGCAAGGAGTTCTTC
once	-	TRBV12-3/TRBV12-4	TRBJ2-1	15	CASSGQGTSYNEQFF	TGTGCCAGCAGTGGTCAAGGGACTTCCTACAATGAGCAGTTCTTC
-	TRBD1	TRBV12-3/TRBV12-4	TRBJ1-6	14	CASSEGAWMSPLHF	TGTGCCAGCAGTGAGGGGGCTTGGATGTCACCCCTCCACTTT
few	-	TRBV12-3/TRBV12-4	TRBJ2-1	11	CASSLEAVQFF	TGTGCCAGCAGTTTGGAGGCCGTGCAGTTCTTC
-	-	TRBV2	TRBJ2-7	14	CASSERLGSYEQYF	TGTGCCAGCAGTGAAAGACTAGGGTCCTACGAGCAGTACTTC
-	-	TRBV12-3/TRBV12-4	TRBJ1-2	13	CASSGGVGHGYTF	TGTGCCAGCAGTGGTGGGGTAGGCCATGGCTACACCTTC
few	TRBD2	TRBV12-3/TRBV12-4	TRBJ2-1	14	CASQLAGGQLEQFF	TGTGCCAGCCAACTAGCGGGGGGCCAGTTAGAGCAGTTCTTC